These T cell receptor beta chains were read from a single sample in a study of blood T cell repertoires in COVID-19. Method: immunoSEQ multiplex PCR; TCRdb's copy keeps in-frame clones and lacks some. Counted here are fewer than 130,000 clones, roughly four fifths occurring once; the ten biggest clones make up about 20%. Sequencing used peripheral blood. Receptors originate from a man between 70 and 80 years old with active or convalescent COVID-19. Each CDR3 is given with its conserved first and last residue. The order of the fields is clone size, J gene, D gene, V gene, CDR3 protein, CDR3 DNA. A D gene is named only where the DNA matches it firmly. Only some rows state a clone size, as once, few, many or a class for expanded clones.

size: NA; J: TRBJ2-3; D: TRBD2; V: TRBV7-3; CDR3: CASSLTGGDTQYF; DNA: TGTGCCAGCAGCTTAACCGGGGGGGATACGCAGTATTTT
size: NA; J: TRBJ1-6; D: NA; V: TRBV10-2; CDR3: CASKAGAGSPLHF; DNA: TGCGCCAGCAAGGCGGGGGCTGGGTCACCCCTCCACTTT
size: NA; J: TRBJ2-1; D: NA; V: TRBV3-1/TRBV3-2; CDR3: CASSRRGTGENEQFF; DNA: TGTGCCAGCAGTCGAAGGGGCACAGGAGAAAATGAGCAGTTCTTC
size: few; J: TRBJ1-1; D: NA; V: TRBV28; CDR3: CASSDTGLTNTEAFF; DNA: TGTGCCAGCAGTGACACGGGACTTACGAACACTGAAGCTTTCTTT
size: NA; J: TRBJ1-1; D: TRBD1; V: TRBV7-9; CDR3: CASSFNRGTNTEAFF; DNA: TGTGCCAGCAGCTTTAACAGGGGTACGAACACTGAAGCTTTCTTT
size: NA; J: TRBJ2-6; D: TRBD2; V: TRBV24-1; CDR3: CATSDSRTSGRAGANVLTF; DNA: TGTGCCACCAGTGATTCACGGACTAGCGGGAGGGCCGGGGCCAACGTCCTGACTTTC
size: NA; J: TRBJ1-2; D: TRBD1; V: TRBV9; CDR3: CASSVATGGQGAEGYTF; DNA: TGTGCCAGCAGCGTAGCTACAGGGGGACAGGGGGCCGAGGGCTACACCTTC
size: NA; J: TRBJ1-5; D: NA; V: TRBV7-3; CDR3: CAGNDGTPSSNQPQHF; DNA: TGTGCCGGAAACGACGGGACACCTAGTAGCAATCAGCCCCAGCATTTT
size: NA; J: TRBJ1-6; D: TRBD1; V: TRBV7-3; CDR3: CASSSGTGVNSPLHF; DNA: TGTGCCAGCAGCTCCGGGACAGGGGTGAATTCACCCCTCCACTTT
size: NA; J: TRBJ1-3; D: TRBD1; V: TRBV10-1; CDR3: CASSESTGKNTIYF; DNA: TGCGCCAGCAGTGAGTCGACAGGGAAAAACACCATATATTTT
size: NA; J: TRBJ2-3; D: NA; V: TRBV5-4; CDR3: CASSLEARGGSTDTQYF; DNA: TGTGCCAGCAGCTTGGAGGCCAGGGGAGGGAGCACAGATACGCAGTATTTT
size: few; J: TRBJ2-7; D: NA; V: TRBV6-5; CDR3: CASRTTDYEQYF; DNA: TGTGCCAGCAGGACTACAGACTACGAGCAGTACTTC
size: NA; J: TRBJ2-2; D: TRBD2; V: TRBV7-9; CDR3: CASSIRLAGAVQELFF; DNA: TGTGCCAGCAGCATCAGACTAGCGGGGGCGGTCCAGGAGCTGTTTTTT
size: NA; J: TRBJ1-6; D: TRBD1; V: TRBV9; CDR3: CASSVVGDSFSPLHF; DNA: TGTGCCAGCAGCGTAGTGGGGGACAGCTTTTCACCCCTCCACTTT
size: NA; J: TRBJ1-2; D: NA; V: TRBV4-2; CDR3: CASSQDRGGRGYTF; DNA: TGTGCCAGCAGCCAAGATCGGGGGGGTCGAGGCTACACCTTC
size: NA; J: TRBJ2-1; D: NA; V: TRBV20-1; CDR3: CSASGYNEQFF; DNA: TGCAGTGCTAGCGGCTACAATGAGCAGTTCTTC
size: NA; J: TRBJ1-4; D: NA; V: TRBV28; CDR3: CASSDERGGGEKLFF; DNA: TGTGCCAGCAGCGACGAGAGGGGCGGGGGTGAAAAACTGTTTTTT
size: NA; J: TRBJ2-1; D: NA; V: TRBV11-2; CDR3: CASSKTGNEQFF; DNA: TGTGCCAGCAGCAAGACAGGCAATGAGCAGTTCTTC
size: NA; J: TRBJ1-2; D: NA; V: TRBV5-4; CDR3: CASSFPGNYGYTF; DNA: TGTGCCAGCAGCTTCCCGGGTAACTATGGCTACACCTTC
size: NA; J: TRBJ1-2; D: TRBD1; V: TRBV3-1/TRBV3-2; CDR3: CASSQGDRAYGYTF; DNA: TGTGCCAGCAGCCAGGGGGACAGGGCCTATGGCTACACCTTC
size: NA; J: TRBJ1-2; D: NA; V: TRBV28; CDR3: CASSGQNNYGYTF; DNA: TGTGCCAGCAGTGGACAGAATAACTATGGCTACACCTTC
size: few; J: TRBJ1-1; D: NA; V: TRBV5-1; CDR3: CASSLGRDQRRNTEAFF; DNA: TGCGCCAGCAGCTTGGGGAGGGATCAGAGAAGGAACACTGAAGCTTTCTTT
size: NA; J: TRBJ2-2; D: TRBD1; V: TRBV24-1; CDR3: CATSDSPGQPNTGELFF; DNA: TGTGCCACCAGTGATTCCCCGGGACAGCCGAACACCGGGGAGCTGTTTTTT
size: NA; J: TRBJ2-7; D: NA; V: TRBV21-1; CDR3: CASSKAPGQAYEQYF; DNA: TGTGCCAGCAGCAAAGCGCCCGGACAGGCCTACGAGCAGTACTTC
size: NA; J: TRBJ1-2; D: TRBD1; V: TRBV5-6; CDR3: CASSWTGGFYGYTF; DNA: TGTGCCAGCAGCTGGACAGGGGGCTTCTATGGCTACACCTTC
size: NA; J: TRBJ2-1; D: NA; V: TRBV6-5; CDR3: CASSRTPSSYNEQFF; DNA: TGTGCCAGCAGCCGGACACCCAGCTCCTACAATGAGCAGTTCTTC
size: NA; J: TRBJ2-1; D: NA; V: TRBV5-6; CDR3: CASSLSPSFEQFF; DNA: TGTGCCAGCAGCTTGTCTCCTAGTTTTGAGCAGTTCTTC
size: NA; J: TRBJ2-3; D: NA; V: TRBV5-4; CDR3: CASSPGLPSTDTQYF; DNA: TGTGCCAGCAGCCCCGGACTACCCAGCACAGATACGCAGTATTTT
size: NA; J: TRBJ1-3; D: NA; V: TRBV25-1; CDR3: CASSERDSRNTIYF; DNA: TGTGCCAGCAGTGAAAGGGACTCTCGAAACACCATATATTTT
size: NA; J: TRBJ1-4; D: NA; V: TRBV5-1; CDR3: CASSLRGSHATNEKLFF; DNA: TGCGCCAGCAGCTTGAGGGGCAGCCATGCAACTAATGAAAAACTGTTTTTT
size: medium-sized; J: TRBJ2-7; D: NA; V: TRBV19; CDR3: CASSTGTSYEQYF; DNA: TGTGCCAGTAGTACAGGCACTTCCTACGAGCAGTACTTC
size: once; J: TRBJ2-1; D: TRBD2; V: TRBV2; CDR3: CASSRLAAGYNEQFF; DNA: TGTGCCAGCAGCCGTCTAGCGGCGGGCTACAATGAGCAGTTCTTC
size: few; J: TRBJ1-2; D: NA; V: TRBV27; CDR3: CASSLSGATGYGYTF; DNA: TGTGCCAGCAGTTTATCAGGGGCAACGGGCTATGGCTACACCTTC
size: few; J: TRBJ2-7; D: TRBD2; V: TRBV18; CDR3: CASSLSGTKNEQYF; DNA: TGTGCCAGCTCACTTAGCGGGACGAAGAACGAGCAGTACTTC
size: few; J: TRBJ1-2; D: TRBD1; V: TRBV5-5; CDR3: CASSFTGDYGYTF; DNA: TGTGCCAGCAGCTTTACAGGGGATTATGGCTACACCTTC
size: few; J: TRBJ1-2; D: TRBD1; V: TRBV2; CDR3: CASTPVRGQRGYTF; DNA: TGTGCCAGCACCCCAGTCAGGGGGCAACGGGGCTACACCTTC
size: NA; J: TRBJ2-1; D: TRBD2; V: TRBV2; CDR3: CASSNSSGGRYNEQFF; DNA: TGTGCCAGCAGTAACAGTAGCGGGGGCCGTTACAATGAGCAGTTCTTC
size: NA; J: TRBJ1-2; D: TRBD1; V: TRBV7-6; CDR3: CASSSQAGQYGYTF; DNA: TGTGCCAGCAGCTCCCAGGCGGGACAGTATGGCTACACCTTC
size: NA; J: TRBJ1-6; D: TRBD1; V: TRBV7-2; CDR3: CASSRDRVVSPLHF; DNA: TGTGCCAGCAGCCGGGACAGGGTGGTTTCACCCCTCCACTTT
size: NA; J: TRBJ2-5; D: NA; V: TRBV2; CDR3: CASSVNRVETQYF; DNA: TGTGCCAGCAGTGTAAACAGGGTTGAGACCCAGTACTTC
size: few; J: TRBJ2-2; D: NA; V: TRBV28; CDR3: CASRSFRELFF; DNA: TGTGCCAGCAGGTCCTTCCGGGAGCTGTTTTTT
size: NA; J: TRBJ2-2; D: NA; V: TRBV3-1/TRBV3-2; CDR3: CASSQKGTSGELFF; DNA: TGTGCCAGCAGCCAAAAAGGGACAAGCGGGGAGCTGTTTTTT
size: NA; J: TRBJ2-2; D: TRBD1; V: TRBV6-1; CDR3: CASSVRDRSNTGELFF; DNA: TGTGCCAGCAGTGTCCGGGACAGGTCGAACACCGGGGAGCTGTTTTTT
size: NA; J: TRBJ2-1; D: NA; V: TRBV14; CDR3: CASSQYRGGYNEQFF; DNA: TGTGCCAGCAGCCAATACAGGGGGGGCTACAATGAGCAGTTCTTC
size: once; J: TRBJ1-2; D: NA; V: TRBV6-5; CDR3: CASTFDSNYGYTF; DNA: TGTGCCAGTACCTTTGACAGTAACTATGGCTACACCTTC
size: NA; J: TRBJ1-1; D: NA; V: TRBV29-1; CDR3: CSVAGTPTTEAFF; DNA: TGCAGCGTAGCTGGGACACCCACCACTGAAGCTTTCTTT
size: NA; J: TRBJ2-5; D: NA; V: TRBV4-1; CDR3: CASSQHGTSQETQYF; DNA: TGCGCCAGCAGCCAACATGGGACTTCACAAGAGACCCAGTACTTC
size: NA; J: TRBJ1-2; D: NA; V: TRBV19; CDR3: CASSTGILYGYTF; DNA: TGTGCCAGCTCCACAGGCATACTCTATGGCTACACCTTC
size: NA; J: TRBJ2-2; D: NA; V: TRBV6-5; CDR3: CASSSAGSGELFF; DNA: TGTGCCAGCAGTTCTGCGGGATCCGGGGAGCTGTTTTTT
size: NA; J: TRBJ2-7; D: TRBD2; V: TRBV28; CDR3: CASSRPGLAGYEQYF; DNA: TGTGCCAGCAGTCGGCCGGGACTAGCGGGTTACGAGCAGTACTTC